These T cell receptor beta chains were read from a single sample in a study. A single record per CDR3 protein comes from TCRdb applying MiXCR to the RT-PCR reads. The data show approximately 720,000 distinct CDR3 sequences, 12% to 15% seen once. The specimen was memory CD4+ T cells from blood. The receptors were gathered from a female donor in good health, serving as a healthy control. CDR3s include the opening cysteine and the closing phenylalanine or tryptophan. A D gene is named only where the DNA matches it firmly. Clone size is stated in some rows and not others, as once, few, many or a class when expanded.

clone size	J gene	D gene	V gene	CDR3 DNA	CDR3 protein
few	TRBJ1-2	-	TRBV3-1	TGTGCCAGCAGCCCATATGACAGGCCCCTCTACACCTTC	CASSPYDRPLYTF
few	TRBJ2-5	-	TRBV12-5	TGTGCTAGTGGTATCTCTACGAGGACCCAGTACTTC	CASGISTRTQYF
-	TRBJ2-7	TRBD2	TRBV5-4	TGTGCCAGCAGCGGGTATTCCGGGACTAGTGGCGAGCAGTACTTC	CASSGYSGTSGEQYF
few	TRBJ1-6	-	TRBV5-1	TGCGCCAGCAGCTCGCACGGGGGTAATTCACCCCTCCACTTT	CASSSHGGNSPLHF
-	TRBJ1-1	TRBD1	TRBV20-1	TGCAGTGCTAGAGGCTGGACAGGGGGGACTGAAGCTTTCTTT	CSARGWTGGTEAFF
few	TRBJ1-1	-	TRBV4-3	TGCGCCAGCAGCCAAGGGGGAGAAAGCAAAGCTTTCTTT	CASSQGGESKAFF
many	TRBJ2-3	-	TRBV4-3	TGCGCCAGCAGCCAAGAGTGGAGTTTTTACAGTCCTAGCACAGATACGCAGTATTTT	CASSQEWSFYSPSTDTQYF
many	TRBJ2-3	-	TRBV7-3	TGTGCCAGCAGCTTAACGGGGGAACGAGGGGTGGCAGATACGCAGTATTTT	CASSLTGERGVADTQYF
-	TRBJ2-1	-	TRBV28	TGTGCCAGCAGTTCAGGGGTTTTTGAGTTCTTC	CASSSGVFEFF
many	TRBJ2-3	-	TRBV5-1	TGCGCCAGCAGCCGCGAGGGCACAGATACGCAGTATTTT	CASSREGTDTQYF
many	TRBJ2-7	-	TRBV6-1	TGTGCCAGCAGTGATGTGGCACCCGAGGACGAGCAGTACTTC	CASSDVAPEDEQYF
few	TRBJ2-5	TRBD1	TRBV28	TGTGCCAGCAGTCTTATGAAGACAGGGGGCCAAGAGACCCAGTACTTC	CASSLMKTGGQETQYF
-	TRBJ2-1	TRBD1	TRBV6-1	TGTGCCAGCAGACCACAGGGGTTCTCCTACAATGAGCAGTTCTTC	CASRPQGFSYNEQFF
many	TRBJ1-3	TRBD1	TRBV20-1	TGCAGTGCCCGGAGACCGGGACAGGGGGAGAACACCATATATTTT	CSARRPGQGENTIYF
few	TRBJ2-7	-	TRBV25-1	TGTGCCAGCAGAGGTTGGTCGGCCCTGGGCAGCTACGAGCAGTACTTC	CASRGWSALGSYEQYF
-	TRBJ2-7	TRBD2	TRBV12-3/TRBV12-4	TGTGCCAGCAGGTCTACTAGCGGGAGGTTCTACGAGCAGTACTTC	CASRSTSGRFYEQYF
-	TRBJ1-1	-	TRBV18	TGTGCCAGCTCACCAGTGACCCTTAGCACTGAAGCTTTCTTT	CASSPVTLSTEAFF
many	TRBJ1-2	-	TRBV6-5	TGTGCCAGCAGATCCCTCCGGGGGGAGGAGAATAACTATGGCTACACCTTC	CASRSLRGEENNYGYTF
many	TRBJ2-7	-	TRBV28	TGTGCCAGCAGCCCTAGACCTTACGAGCAGTACTTC	CASSPRPYEQYF
-	TRBJ2-7	-	TRBV6-2/TRBV6-3	TGTGCCAGCAGTCCCCGGGGCGTAGCGCTCTCCTACGAGCAGTACTTC	CASSPRGVALSYEQYF
-	TRBJ2-5	TRBD2	TRBV6-1	TGTGCCAGCAGTGAAGCTTCTAGCGGGGAGACCCAGTACTTC	CASSEASSGETQYF
few	TRBJ2-7	TRBD1	TRBV9	TGTGCCAGCAGCAGGACCGGGACAGGGACCCACGAGCAGTACTTC	CASSRTGTGTHEQYF
many	TRBJ2-1	-	TRBV10-3	TGTGCCATCAGTGAGTCCGGCACCTACAATGAGCAGTTCTTC	CAISESGTYNEQFF
many	TRBJ2-1	-	TRBV5-6	TGTGCCAGCAGCTTCAGGGGTATCAACAATGAGCAGTTCTTC	CASSFRGINNEQFF
-	TRBJ1-3	-	TRBV21-1	TGTGCCAGCAGCAAAGGGGAGGACAGGGGCGCCTTGATTCATGGAAACACCATATATTTT	CASSKGEDRGALIHGNTIYF
-	TRBJ2-1	TRBD2	TRBV27	TGTGCCAGCAGTTTATACCCCCGACTAGCGGGAGAAGCCAATGAGCAGTTCTTC	CASSLYPRLAGEANEQFF
-	TRBJ2-3	TRBD2	TRBV6-2/TRBV6-3	TGTGCCAGCACCCCCCATAGCGGGAGATCGAGAGATACGCAGTATTTT	CASTPHSGRSRDTQYF
many	TRBJ2-1	-	TRBV7-2	TGTGCCAGCAGGGGATACCGGGACTCACGGAATGAGCAGTTCTTC	CASRGYRDSRNEQFF
-	TRBJ1-2	TRBD1	TRBV20-1	TGCAGTGCTAGAGGGTCCGGACAGGGCTTAGACCCTTATGGCTACACCTTC	CSARGSGQGLDPYGYTF
-	TRBJ2-4	TRBD2	TRBV5-8	TGTGCCAGCAGCCGCGCCCCCACGGGACTAGCGGGGTTAGCCAAAAACATTCAGTACTTC	CASSRAPTGLAGLAKNIQYF
few	TRBJ2-1	TRBD2	TRBV20-1	TGCAGTCCCAATCACGGGAGGGCCTTCAATGAGCAGTTCTTC	CSPNHGRAFNEQFF
few	TRBJ2-7	-	TRBV4-1	TGCGCCAGCAGCTCAGGTGGGACAGCGGGATCCTACGAGCAGTACTTC	CASSSGGTAGSYEQYF
many	TRBJ2-3	-	TRBV5-1	TGCGCCAGCGGTTCCATGTCGGTTCAGGATACGCAGTATTTT	CASGSMSVQDTQYF
-	TRBJ2-3	-	TRBV6-2/TRBV6-3	TGTGCCAGCAGTTACACGTCACTCCCGGATACGCAGTATTTT	CASSYTSLPDTQYF
many	TRBJ2-7	-	TRBV9	TGTGCCAGCAGCGCCTTAGTGGGGACAGGAGCGGGAGAGCAGTACTTC	CASSALVGTGAGEQYF
-	TRBJ1-5	-	TRBV7-9	TGTGCCAGCAGCTTACCAGGAACCCATCAGCCCCAGCATTTT	CASSLPGTHQPQHF
-	TRBJ2-2	TRBD1	TRBV28	TGTGCCAGCAATTCAGGACAGGGGGCCGGGGAGCTGTTTTTT	CASNSGQGAGELFF
-	TRBJ2-1	-	TRBV15	TGTGCCACCAGCAGGTCCCAGTTCAGCGATGAGCAGTTCTTC	CATSRSQFSDEQFF
few	TRBJ2-3	TRBD1	TRBV5-8	TGTGCCAGCAGCTTGGGAACAGGGGACCGCACAGATACGCAGTATTTT	CASSLGTGDRTDTQYF
-	TRBJ1-4	-	TRBV5-6	TGTGCCAGCAGCCGCGACGGAAGACTTAATGAAAAACTGTTTTTT	CASSRDGRLNEKLFF
many	TRBJ2-2	-	TRBV5-1	TGCGCCAGCAGCCTCGCCGAGTACCGCACCGGGGAGCTGTTTTTT	CASSLAEYRTGELFF
few	TRBJ1-1	-	TRBV6-2/TRBV6-3	TGTGCCAGCAGTTTGTGGCTGAACACTGAAGCTTTCTTT	CASSLWLNTEAFF
-	TRBJ2-1	TRBD2	TRBV11-3	TGTGCCAGCAGGTGTTATGGGACTAGCGGGATCTGGGAGCAGTTCTTC	CASRCYGTSGIWEQFF